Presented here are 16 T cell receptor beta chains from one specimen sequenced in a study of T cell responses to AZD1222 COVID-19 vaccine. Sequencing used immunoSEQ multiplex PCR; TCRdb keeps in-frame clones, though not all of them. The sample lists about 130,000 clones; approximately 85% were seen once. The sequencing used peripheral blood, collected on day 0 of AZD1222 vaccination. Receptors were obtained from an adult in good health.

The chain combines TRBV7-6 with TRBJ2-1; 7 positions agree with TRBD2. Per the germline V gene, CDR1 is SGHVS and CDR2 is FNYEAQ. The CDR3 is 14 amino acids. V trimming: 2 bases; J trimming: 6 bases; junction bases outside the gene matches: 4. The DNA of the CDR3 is TGTGCCAGCAGCTTAAACCCGGGGGGCAATGAGCAGTTCTTC. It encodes CASSLNPGGNEQFF.

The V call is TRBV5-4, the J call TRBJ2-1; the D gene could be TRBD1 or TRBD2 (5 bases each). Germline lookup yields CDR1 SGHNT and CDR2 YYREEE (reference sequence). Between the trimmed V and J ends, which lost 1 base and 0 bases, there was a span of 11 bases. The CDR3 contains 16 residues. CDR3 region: CASSLIWGNSYNEQFF. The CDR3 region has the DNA TGTGCCAGCAGCTTGATTTGGGGGAACTCCTACAATGAGCAGTTCTTC.

CDR3 bases: TGTGCCAGCAGTTCAACCGGGACAAGAACTAACTATGGCTACACCTTC. Translation gives CASSSTGTRTNYGYTF. The V gene is TRBV6-5, the J gene TRBJ1-2; D is perhaps TRBD1 (6 bases). Germline values: CDR1 MNHEY, CDR2 SVGAGI. The CDR3 is 16 amino acids. Trimming removed 4 bases from V and 0 bases from J, with 15 bases in between.

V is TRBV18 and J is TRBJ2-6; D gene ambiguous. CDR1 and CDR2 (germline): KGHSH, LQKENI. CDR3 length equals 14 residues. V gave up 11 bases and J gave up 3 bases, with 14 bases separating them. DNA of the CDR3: TGTGCCGTACGCTTTACCGATGGGGCCAACGTCCTGACTTTC. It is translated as CAVRFTDGANVLTF. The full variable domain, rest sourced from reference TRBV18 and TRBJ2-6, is NAGVMQNPRHLVRRRGQEARLRCSPMKGHSHVYWYRQLPEEGLKFMVYLQKENIIDESGMPKERFSAEFPKEGPSILRIQQVVRGDSAAYFCAVRFTDGANVLTFGAGSRLTVL.

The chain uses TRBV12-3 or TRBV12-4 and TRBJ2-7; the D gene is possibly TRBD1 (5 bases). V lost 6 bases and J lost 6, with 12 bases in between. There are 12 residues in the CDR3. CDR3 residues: CASSLGASEQYF. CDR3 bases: TGTGCCAGCAGCCTAGGGGCCAGCGAGCAGTACTTC.

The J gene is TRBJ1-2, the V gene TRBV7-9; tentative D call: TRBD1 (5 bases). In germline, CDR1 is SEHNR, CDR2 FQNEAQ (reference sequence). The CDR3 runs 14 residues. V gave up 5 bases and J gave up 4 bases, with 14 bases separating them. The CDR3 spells CASSRDGNFYGYTF. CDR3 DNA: TGTGCCAGCAGCCGGGACGGTAATTTCTATGGCTACACCTTC.

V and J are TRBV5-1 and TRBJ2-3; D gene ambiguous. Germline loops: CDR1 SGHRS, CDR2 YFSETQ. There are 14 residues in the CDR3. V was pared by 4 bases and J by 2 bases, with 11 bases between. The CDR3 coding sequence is TGCGCCAGCAGCCCCCCCGCGCACACAGATACGCAGTATTTT. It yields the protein CASSPPAHTDTQYF. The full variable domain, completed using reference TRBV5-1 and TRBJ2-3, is KAGVTQTPRYLIKTRGQQVTLSCSPISGHRSVSWYQQTPGQGLQFLFEYFSETQRNKGNFPGRFSGRQFSNSRSEMNVSTLELGDSALYLCASSPPAHTDTQYFGPGTRLTVL.

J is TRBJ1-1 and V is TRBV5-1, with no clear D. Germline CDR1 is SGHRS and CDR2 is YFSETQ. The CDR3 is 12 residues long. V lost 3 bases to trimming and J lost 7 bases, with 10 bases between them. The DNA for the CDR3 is TGCGCCAGCAGCTATGGGCTGGGTGAAGCTTTCTTT. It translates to CASSYGLGEAFF.

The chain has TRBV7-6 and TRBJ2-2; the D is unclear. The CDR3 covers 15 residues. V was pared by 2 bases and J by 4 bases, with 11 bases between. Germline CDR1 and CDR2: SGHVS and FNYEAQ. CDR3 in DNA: TGTGCCAGCAGCTTAAGGATAGGGTCCACCGGGGAGCTGTTTTTT. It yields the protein CASSLRIGSTGELFF.

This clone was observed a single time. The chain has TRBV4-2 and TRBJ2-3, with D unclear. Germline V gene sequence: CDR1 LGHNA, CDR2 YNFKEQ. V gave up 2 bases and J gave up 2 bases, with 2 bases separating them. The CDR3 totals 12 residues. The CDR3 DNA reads TGTGCCAGCAGCCAACCCACAGATACGCAGTATTTT. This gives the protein CASSQPTDTQYF.

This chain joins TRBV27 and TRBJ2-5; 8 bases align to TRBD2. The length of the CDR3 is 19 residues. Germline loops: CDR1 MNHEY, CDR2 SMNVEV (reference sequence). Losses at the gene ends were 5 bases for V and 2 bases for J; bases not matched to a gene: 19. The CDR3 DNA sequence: TGTGCCAGCAGTCCCCGAGGATGGGGTAGCGGGGCCGTTCAAGAGACCCAGTACTTC. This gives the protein CASSPRGWGSGAVQETQYF.

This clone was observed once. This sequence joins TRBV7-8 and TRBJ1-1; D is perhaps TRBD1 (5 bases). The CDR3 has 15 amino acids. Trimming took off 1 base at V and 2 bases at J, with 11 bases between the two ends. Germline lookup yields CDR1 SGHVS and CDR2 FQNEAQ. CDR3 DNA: TGTGCCAGCAGCTTAGACGGGGGTAGTAACACTGAAGCTTTCTTT. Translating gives CASSLDGGSNTEAFF. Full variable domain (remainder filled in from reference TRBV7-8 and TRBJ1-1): GAGVSQSPRYKVAKRGQDVALRCDPISGHVSLFWYQQALGQGPEFLTYFQNEAQLDKSGLPSDRFFAERPEGSVSTLKIQRTQQEDSAVYLCASSLDGGSNTEAFFGQGTRLTVV.

The CDR3 protein is CASSLTSGRSDTQYF. CDR3 nucleotides: TGTGCCAGCAGCTTAACTAGCGGGAGGTCAGATACGCAGTATTTT. J is TRBJ2-3 and V is TRBV11-2, with 12 bases aligning to TRBD2. CDR1 is SGHAT, CDR2 FQNNGV, per germline. J gave up 4 bases and V 2 bases, and 1 base lay outside the gene matches. The CDR3 length is 15 residues.

The CDR3 nucleotides are TGTGCCAGCAGCTTTGCGGGGGGAGGCAATGAGCAGTTCTTC. The encoded protein is CASSFAGGGNEQFF. This rearrangement joins TRBV5-4 to TRBJ2-1; TRBD2 aligns across 8 bases. This CDR3 is 14 amino acids long. CDR1 and CDR2 (germline): SGHNT, YYREEE (reference sequence). The junction had 4 bases not matched to a gene; V was cut back by 2 bases and J by 6 bases.

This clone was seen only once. CDR3 sequence: CASSQEGGRVHEQFF. The DNA for the CDR3 is TGTGCCAGCAGCCAAGAGGGAGGGCGTGTTCACGAGCAGTTCTTC. The J gene is TRBJ2-1, the V gene TRBV3-1 (or the pseudogene TRBV3-2), with TRBD2 matching over 7 bases. Per the germline V gene, CDR1 is LGHDT and CDR2 is YNNKEL (reference sequence). The CDR3 covers 15 residues. Germline trimming cut 0 bases from V and 10 bases from J; bases unmatched to any gene: 9.

CDR3 coding DNA: TGTGCCAGACGTTCTAGGGGTCAGCAGCCCCAGCATTTT. Protein product: CARRSRGQQPQHF. The chain combines TRBV2 with TRBJ1-5; a weak D match, TRBD1 (5 bases). The germline V and J ends were trimmed by 9 bases and 7 bases, with 16 bases remaining between them. Per germline, CDR1 SNHLY and CDR2 FYNNEI. The CDR3 sequence is 13 residues long. Full variable domain (missing parts from reference TRBV2 and TRBJ1-5): EPEVTQTPSHQVTQMGQEVILRCVPISNHLYFYWYRQILGQKVEFLVSFYNNEISEKSEIFDDQFSVERPDGSNFTLKIRSTKLEDSAMYFCARRSRGQQPQHFGDGTRLSIL.